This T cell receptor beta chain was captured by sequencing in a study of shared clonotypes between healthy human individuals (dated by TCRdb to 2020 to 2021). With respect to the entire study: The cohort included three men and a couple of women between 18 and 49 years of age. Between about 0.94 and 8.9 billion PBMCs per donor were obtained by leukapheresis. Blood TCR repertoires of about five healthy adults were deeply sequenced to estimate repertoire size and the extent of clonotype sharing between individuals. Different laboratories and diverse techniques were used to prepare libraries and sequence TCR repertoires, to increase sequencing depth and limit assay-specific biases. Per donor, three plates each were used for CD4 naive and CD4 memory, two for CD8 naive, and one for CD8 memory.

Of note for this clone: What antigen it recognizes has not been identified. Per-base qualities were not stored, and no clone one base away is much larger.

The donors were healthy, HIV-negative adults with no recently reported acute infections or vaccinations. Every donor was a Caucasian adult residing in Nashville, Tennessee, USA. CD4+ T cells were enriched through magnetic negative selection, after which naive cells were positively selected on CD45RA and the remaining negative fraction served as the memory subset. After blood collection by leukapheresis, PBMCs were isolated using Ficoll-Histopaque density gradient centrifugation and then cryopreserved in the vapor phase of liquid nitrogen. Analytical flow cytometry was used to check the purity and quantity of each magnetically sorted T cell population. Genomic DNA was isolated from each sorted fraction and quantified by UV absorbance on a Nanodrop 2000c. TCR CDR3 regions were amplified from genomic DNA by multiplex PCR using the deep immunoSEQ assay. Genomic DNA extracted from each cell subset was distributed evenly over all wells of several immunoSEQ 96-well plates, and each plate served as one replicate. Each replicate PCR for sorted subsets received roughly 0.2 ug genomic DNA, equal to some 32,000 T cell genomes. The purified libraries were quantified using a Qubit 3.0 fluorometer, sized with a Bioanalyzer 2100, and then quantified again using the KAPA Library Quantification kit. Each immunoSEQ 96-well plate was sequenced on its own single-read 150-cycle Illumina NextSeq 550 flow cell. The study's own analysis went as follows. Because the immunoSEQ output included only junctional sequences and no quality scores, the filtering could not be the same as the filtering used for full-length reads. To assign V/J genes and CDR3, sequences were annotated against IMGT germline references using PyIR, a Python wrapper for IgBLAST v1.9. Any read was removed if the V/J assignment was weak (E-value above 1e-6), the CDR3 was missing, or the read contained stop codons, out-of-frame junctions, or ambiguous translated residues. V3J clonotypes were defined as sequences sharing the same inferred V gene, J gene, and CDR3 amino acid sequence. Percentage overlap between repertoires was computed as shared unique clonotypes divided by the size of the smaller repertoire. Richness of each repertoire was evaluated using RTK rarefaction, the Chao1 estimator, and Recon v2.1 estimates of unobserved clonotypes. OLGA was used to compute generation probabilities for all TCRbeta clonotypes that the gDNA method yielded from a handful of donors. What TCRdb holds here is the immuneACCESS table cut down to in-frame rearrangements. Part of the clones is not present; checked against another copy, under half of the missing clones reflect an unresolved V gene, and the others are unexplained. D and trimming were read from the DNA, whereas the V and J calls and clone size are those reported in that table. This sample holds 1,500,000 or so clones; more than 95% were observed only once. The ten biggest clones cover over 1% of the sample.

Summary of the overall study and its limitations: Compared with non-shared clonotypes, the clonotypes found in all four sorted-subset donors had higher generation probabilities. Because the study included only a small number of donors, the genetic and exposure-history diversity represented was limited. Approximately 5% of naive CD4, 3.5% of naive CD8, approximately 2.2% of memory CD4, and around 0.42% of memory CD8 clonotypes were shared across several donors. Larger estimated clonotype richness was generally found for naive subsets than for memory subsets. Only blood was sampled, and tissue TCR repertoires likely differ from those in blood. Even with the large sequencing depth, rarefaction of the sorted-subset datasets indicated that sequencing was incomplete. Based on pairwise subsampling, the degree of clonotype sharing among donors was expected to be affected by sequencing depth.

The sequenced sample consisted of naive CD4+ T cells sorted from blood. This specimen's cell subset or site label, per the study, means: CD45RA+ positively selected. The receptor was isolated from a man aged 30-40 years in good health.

The CDR3 protein: CASSFVTGLNTEAFF. The DNA reads TGTGCCAGCAGTTTCGTGACAGGGTTGAACACTGAAGCTTTCTTT. The rearrangement joined TRBV6-6 to TRBJ1-1; the junction holds 7 bases that match TRBD1. CDR1 MNHNY and CDR2 SVGAGI were looked up in the germline V gene (reference sequence). V loses 4 bases at its end and J loses 0 bases; junction bases beyond the gene matches: 5. The CDR3 covers 15 residues, taking in both the cysteine and the phenylalanine. Left in the record is the CDR3 DNA by itself, 45 bases read in frame from the first base.